The text below deals with one T cell receptor (beta chain). These data belong to a study of blood T cell repertoires in COVID-19. Overall study: Researchers got acute and convalescent COVID-19 samples from the United States, Italy and Spain.

Germline values: CDR1 SQVTM, CDR2 ANQGSEA. Trimming cost V 7 bases and J 0 bases; bases outside gene matches: 9. The CDR3 runs to 15 residues. Seattle-derived patients entered the study during active infection and were followed longitudinally. Study processing details: Estimation of nucleated cell counts was performed using reference gene primer amplification. The assay was immunoSEQ multiplex PCR, and TCRdb's table has in-frame clones only and misses some. That table gives V, J and clone size, and the DNA gave D and trimming. Of 150,000 or so clones in the sample, roughly 82% were seen once. This TCR was recovered from a woman between 40 and 50 years old with COVID-19, enrolled during active disease. Input material: peripheral blood. The rearrangement joins TRBV29-1 to TRBJ1-1; 9 bases are a match to TRBD1. Here the CDR3 DNA reads TGCAGCGCCTGGGGACAGGGAGGTATGAACACTGAAGCTTTCTTT. It yields the protein CSAWGQGGMNTEAFF.